Reported below is one TCR beta chain. This specimen comes from a study of blood T cell repertoires in COVID-19. Study details: Italy, Spain and the United States were the sources of the convalescent and acute COVID-19 samples.

Some clones are missing from TCRdb's copy, which holds only in-frame ones; the method was immunoSEQ multiplex PCR. The sample has 20,000 to 30,000 clones, around 84% seen once. This receptor was identified in a woman over 75 with acute or convalescent COVID-19. The sample comprised peripheral blood.

CDR3 DNA: TGTGCCAGCAGCTTAGAAGGGACTGACTATGGCTACACCTTC. As protein: CASSLEGTDYGYTF. The chain employs TRBV11-2 and TRBJ1-2; perhaps TRBD1 as D (5 bases). Germline loops: CDR1 SGHAT, CDR2 FQNNGV. The CDR3 covers 14 residues. Trimming took 0 bases from V and 3 from J, leaving 8 bases between them.